Shown below are 19 T cell receptor beta chains from a single sample sequenced in a study of cytomegalovirus exposure and HLA in healthy donors. The PCR was carried out with 60 Vbeta primers and 13 Jbeta primers. Using immunoSEQ multiplex PCR, the repertoire was profiled, and TCRdb retains in-frame clones only, with some absent. The sample shows more than 90,000 clones, roughly 73% of them seen only once. The sequenced material came from PBMCs. The source is a woman aged 30 to 39 in good health and CMV-seronegative.

V is TRBV30 and J is TRBJ1-2; 7 nucleotides match TRBD1. The V gene's germline CDR1 is GTSNPN and CDR2 SVGIG (reference sequence). The CDR3 consists of 15 residues. V lost 1 base and J lost 5; bases outside the gene matches: 10. CDR3 sequence reads: CAWSALSTGIYGYTF. The CDR3 region has the DNA TGTGCCTGGAGTGCTCTTTCGACAGGGATTTATGGCTACACCTTC.

This clone was seen more than once but under ten times. The rearrangement joins TRBV5-6 to TRBJ2-2, with TRBD2 matching over 8 bases. The V gene's germline CDR1 is SGHDT and CDR2 YYEEEE. The V gene end was trimmed by 2 bases and the J gene end by 7 bases; junction bases not matched to a gene: 1. CDR3 size: 13 residues. The DNA of the CDR3 is TGTGCCAGCAGCTTCGGGGGGGACGGGGAGCTGTTTTTT. This translates into CASSFGGDGELFF.

V usage is TRBV7-9 and J usage is TRBJ1-1; TRBD1 matches at 8 bases. Germline V lookup: CDR1 SEHNR, CDR2 FQNEAQ (reference sequence). The CDR3 runs 15 residues. Trimming removed 4 bases from V and 11 bases from J; junction bases left unmatched: 15. The CDR3: CASSSSGQDHKRAFF. As DNA, the CDR3 is TGTGCCAGCAGCTCCTCGGGACAGGACCACAAAAGGGCTTTCTTT.

The chain joins TRBV2 to TRBJ2-5; D call uncertain. This CDR3 is 15 amino acids long. V was pared by 6 bases and J by 5 bases, with 19 bases between. The V gene's germline CDR1 is SNHLY and CDR2 FYNNEI. Here the CDR3 reads CASRLRSTTQETQYF. The CDR3, as DNA: TGTGCCAGCAGGTTGAGGTCGACGACTCAGGAGACCCAGTACTTC.

This clone occurred a few times. The chain employs TRBV9 and TRBJ2-1; D uncertain. The CDR3 spans 11 residues. Germline values: CDR1 SGDLS, CDR2 YYNGEE. Trimming shortened V by 4 bases and J by 9 bases, and 8 bases separated the two germline ends. CDR3 sequence reads: CASSSIGEQFF. The CDR3, as DNA: TGTGCCAGCAGCTCTATTGGTGAGCAGTTCTTC.

This chain connects TRBV5-1 to TRBJ1-2; maybe TRBD1 (5 bases). Germline-derived CDR1 and CDR2 are SGHRS and YFSETQ. This CDR3 region has 13 residues. V dropped 0 bases and J dropped 6 bases, with 9 bases sitting between them. The CDR3 loop is CASSLGGIDGYTF. In nucleotides, the CDR3 is TGCGCCAGCAGCTTGGGGGGCATTGATGGCTACACCTTC.

V usage is TRBV4-3 and J usage is TRBJ1-1; D call uncertain. Germline V gene data show CDR1 as LGHNA and CDR2 as YSLEER. CDR3 length: 14 residues. V was pared by 0 bases and J by 0 bases, with 5 bases between. CDR3 in amino acids: CASSQDRMNTEAFF. DNA for the CDR3: TGCGCCAGCAGCCAAGACAGAATGAACACTGAAGCTTTCTTT.

This clone appeared a few times. V is TRBV4-3 and J is TRBJ1-2, with TRBD1 matching over 10 bases. The CDR3 runs to 13 residues. Trimming at V came to 3 bases and at J to 8 bases, leaving 3 bases not matched to a gene. Germline CDR1 LGHNA, CDR2 YSLEER. In nucleotides, the CDR3 is TGCGCCAGCAGCCATGGGGACAGGGGCGGCTACACCTTC. The encoded protein is CASSHGDRGGYTF.

The J gene is TRBJ2-7, the V gene TRBV5-6; the D gene is possibly TRBD1 (5 bases). V was trimmed by 1 base and J by 7 bases, leaving 21 bases between them. The germline gives CDR1 SGHDT, CDR2 YYEEEE. This CDR3 is built from 16 residues. CDR3 sequence reads: CASSLYGGRVELEQYF. The CDR3 region has the DNA TGTGCCAGCAGCTTGTACGGCGGCAGGGTAGAGTTAGAGCAGTACTTC.

The chain couples TRBV2 to TRBJ1-2; maybe TRBD1 (6 bases). The germline CDR1 and CDR2 sequences are SNHLY and FYNNEI. The CDR3 is 15 residues long. V gave up 6 bases and J gave up 4 bases, with 18 bases separating them. The CDR3 DNA follows: TGTGCCAGCAGCGGAGGTGGGGGCCTGGGCTATGGCTACACCTTC. It specifies CASSGGGGLGYGYTF. The full variable domain, in which reference TRBV2 and TRBJ1-2 provide the parts outside the CDR3, is EPEVTQTPSHQVTQMGQEVILRCVPISNHLYFYWYRQILGQKVEFLVSFYNNEISEKSEIFDDQFSVERPDGSNFTLKIRSTKLEDSAMYFCASSGGGGLGYGYTFGSGTRLTVV.

This clone has only a few counts. Other DNA variants within this sample encode the same CDR3. The rearrangement joins TRBV30 to TRBJ1-1; TRBD1 might be the D (5 bases). CDR1 is GTSNPN and CDR2 is SVGIG in the germline V gene (reference sequence). V lost 0 bases and J lost 8, with 10 bases in between. This CDR3 has 12 residues. CDR3 nucleotides: TGTGCCTGGAGTGTAGGGGCAGGCGAAGCTTTCTTT. It is translated as CAWSVGAGEAFF.

The V and J genes are TRBV18 and TRBJ1-3, with D possibly matching TRBD1 (5 bases). The germline V and J ends were trimmed by 1 base and 0 bases, with 7 bases remaining between them. Germline lookup yields CDR1 KGHSH and CDR2 LQKENI. There are 15 residues in the CDR3. DNA for the CDR3: TGTGCCAGCTCACCACAAGACAGCTCTGGAAACACCATATATTTT. Translation gives CASSPQDSSGNTIYF.

This clone was observed a few times. The V gene is TRBV18, the J gene TRBJ1-1, with D uncertain. The V and J ends lost 3 bases and 0 bases respectively, with 8 bases between them. There are 14 residues in the CDR3. Per the germline V gene, CDR1 is KGHSH and CDR2 is LQKENI. For the CDR3, the DNA is TGTGCCAGCTCACCGGCAGATATGAACACTGAAGCTTTCTTT. Translation: CASSPADMNTEAFF.

The chain joins TRBV19 to TRBJ1-2, with 10 bases lining up with TRBD1. J was trimmed by 7 bases and V by 4 bases; bases with no gene match: 6. CDR1 LNHDA and CDR2 SQIVND come from the germline V gene (reference sequence). The CDR3 extends over 14 amino acids. In DNA form, the CDR3 reads TGTGCCAGTAGTACCAGACAGGGGGCTTGTGGCTACACCTTC. Encoded protein: CASSTRQGACGYTF.

This clone has only a few counts. V and J are TRBV27 and TRBJ1-3; TRBD1 is a possible D gene (6 bases). The ends were cut back, 5 bases at V and 4 bases at J, with 18 bases in the middle. The CDR3 is 16 amino acids. The germline CDR1 and CDR2 sequences are MNHEY and SMNVEV (reference sequence). The CDR3 region has the DNA TGTGCCAGCAGTCCTCGCCCCGGACAGCACGGAAACACCATATATTTT. Translating it yields CASSPRPGQHGNTIYF.

This rearrangement joins TRBV5-1 to TRBJ1-4; 12 bases are a match to TRBD1. Unmatched junction bases numbered 8, after V lost 3 bases and J lost 8 bases. This CDR3 comprises 16 residues. Germline V lookup: CDR1 SGHRS, CDR2 YFSETQ. The CDR3 loop is CASSWGQGAKREKLFF. The CDR3 nucleotides read TGCGCCAGCAGCTGGGGACAGGGGGCGAAGAGAGAAAAACTGTTTTTT. The full variable domain, with the rest looked up from reference TRBV5-1 and TRBJ1-4, is KAGVTQTPRYLIKTRGQQVTLSCSPISGHRSVSWYQQTPGQGLQFLFEYFSETQRNKGNFPGRFSGRQFSNSRSEMNVSTLELGDSALYLCASSWGQGAKREKLFFGSGTQLSVL.

This clone occurred a few times. CDR3 sequence reads: CASSADYYEQYF. In nucleotides, the CDR3 is TGTGCCAGTAGTGCAGACTACTACGAGCAGTACTTC. V is TRBV19 and J is TRBJ2-7; TRBD2 might be the D (5 bases). V lost 5 bases to trimming and J lost 3 bases, with 8 bases between them. In germline, CDR1 is LNHDA, CDR2 SQIVND (reference sequence). CDR3 length equals 12 residues.

Worth noting for this clone: At the DNA level, this CDR3 is encoded by other sequences in the same sample as well. This sequence joins TRBV5-1 and TRBJ1-1, with 7 positions matching TRBD1. Germline values: CDR1 SGHRS, CDR2 YFSETQ. The CDR3 is 13 residues long. V lost 4 bases to trimming and J lost 4 bases; unmatched junction nucleotides: 4. CDR3 protein: CASSRQGGTEAFF. In DNA form, the CDR3 reads TGCGCCAGCAGCCGACAGGGAGGCACTGAAGCTTTCTTT.

The count of this clone is one. V and J are TRBV6-1 and TRBJ2-1; TRBD1 agrees at 7 bases. CDR3 length: 15 residues. V lost 5 bases to trimming and J lost 6 bases; unmatched junction nucleotides: 10. The germline V gene has CDR1 MNHNS and CDR2 SASEGT. CDR3 in amino acids: CASSPDRVSINEQFF. The CDR3 DNA is TGTGCCAGCAGTCCCGACAGGGTATCGATCAATGAGCAGTTCTTC.